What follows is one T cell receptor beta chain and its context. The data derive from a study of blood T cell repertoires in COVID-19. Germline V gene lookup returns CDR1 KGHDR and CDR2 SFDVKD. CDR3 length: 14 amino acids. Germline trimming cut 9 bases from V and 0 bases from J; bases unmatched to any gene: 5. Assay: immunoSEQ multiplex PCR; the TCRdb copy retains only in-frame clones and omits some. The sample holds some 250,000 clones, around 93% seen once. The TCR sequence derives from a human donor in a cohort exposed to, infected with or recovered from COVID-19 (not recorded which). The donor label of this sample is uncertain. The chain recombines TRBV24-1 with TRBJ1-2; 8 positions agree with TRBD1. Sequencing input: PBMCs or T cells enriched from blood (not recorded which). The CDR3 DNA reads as TGTGCCACCGCCCAGACAGGGGCTAACTATGGCTACACCTTC. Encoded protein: CATAQTGANYGYTF.